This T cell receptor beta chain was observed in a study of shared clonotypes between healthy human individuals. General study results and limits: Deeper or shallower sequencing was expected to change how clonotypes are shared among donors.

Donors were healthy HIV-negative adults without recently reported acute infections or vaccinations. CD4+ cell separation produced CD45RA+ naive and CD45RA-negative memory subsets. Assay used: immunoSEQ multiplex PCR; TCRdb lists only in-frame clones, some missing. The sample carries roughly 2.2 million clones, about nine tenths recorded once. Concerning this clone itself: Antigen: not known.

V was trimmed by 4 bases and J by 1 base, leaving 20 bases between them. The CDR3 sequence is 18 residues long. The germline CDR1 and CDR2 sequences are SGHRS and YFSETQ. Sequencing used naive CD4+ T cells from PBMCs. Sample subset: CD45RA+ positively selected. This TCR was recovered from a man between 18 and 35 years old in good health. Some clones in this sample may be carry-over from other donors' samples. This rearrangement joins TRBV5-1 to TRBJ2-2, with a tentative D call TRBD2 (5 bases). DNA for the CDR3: TGCGCCAGCAGCGACGGACTTTCCGCCCACTTGAACACCGGGGAGCTGTTTTTT. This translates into CASSDGLSAHLNTGELFF.